This record covers a single T cell receptor beta chain. No antigen is known for it. Base-call qualities are not available, and no considerably larger clone is one nucleotide away. The cohort consisted of some 670 healthy bone marrow donors. At the time of sampling, all cohort members were nominally healthy, though unrecorded immune exposures were likely present. The donor was CMV seropositive and belonged to the group of 250 to 300 seropositive cohort members. Each donor provided a peripheral blood sample, and peripheral blood mononuclear cells were used for TCR beta sequencing. The Qiagen DNeasy Blood Extraction Kit was used to extract genomic DNA from the blood cell samples. This sample is part of a study of cytomegalovirus exposure and HLA in healthy donors (dated by TCRdb to about 2017). Concerning the study at large: An earlier analysis of some 500 of the donors reported more than 250 Gb of sequence data and approximately 110 million unique TCR beta sequences from about 179 million T cells. To decide whether each TCR beta V gene segment behaved as functional or pseudogenic, an earlier analysis of fewer than 750 of the donors relied on high-throughput TCR beta sequencing. Among 300 to 500 genotyped donors of the cohort, an average of around 220,000 unique TCR beta nucleotide sequences was sequenced per donor, of which about 18% were non-productive. All discovery cohort repertoires had been generated on a single sequencing platform. The number of typed donors differed by locus: roughly 629-640 for A, B, C, DRB1 and DQB1; some 540 for DQA1; 606 for DPA1; and 450 to 480 for DPB1. Rather than drawing on any new phenotypic data, the later analysis identified candidate immune exposures from TCR beta sequences and the way those sequences occurred across donors. The genetic ancestry cluster associated with self-reported Caucasian donors included roughly four fifths of the roughly 400 genotyped donors. Donor age, sex, ethnicity and CMV serostatus were compiled together with the repertoire data. Using immunosequencing, the study profiled T cell repertoires from about 620 subjects and related those repertoires to cytomegalovirus serostatus. A few DR-DQ haplotypes were treated as single units for association and clustering because of strong linkage in the cohort. Around 300 gigabases of sequencing data and approximately 85 million unique TCR sequences were included in an early release covering around 600 HLA-typed donors. Genome-wide SNP genotypes for about 65% of the roughly 670 donors were used in a later genetic analysis, which treated that subset as a discovery cohort. Along with the roughly 670-subject first cohort, a separate validation cohort of over a hundred different subjects was used. HLA typing included class I and class II loci at four-digit resolution. A later analysis re-examined previously published TCR beta repertoires from around 670 donors and added high-resolution HLA genotyping to investigate patterns of TCR occurrence. To predict cytomegalovirus infection status, the study brought together high-throughput TCR immunosequencing, statistical association of individual TCRs with disease status, and machine learning. The aim of the study was to test whether cataloging public T cell receptors could identify signatures of past pathogen exposure. Findings and caveats that apply to the study as a whole: When HLA alleles, especially DR and DQ, strongly co-occurred, TCR associations were difficult to assign to individual alleles. A further reported finding was that TCR beta sequences accurately predicted the HLA-A and HLA-B alleles for most subjects in the first cohort. The authors suggested that the approach could potentially be generalized to other disease states and immunological phenotypes. The 87-base-pair reads could not distinguish some IMGT-functional V segments, including TRBV6-2 and TRBV6-3, so those segments were excluded. Most TCR sequences were seen in very few donors, while some public TCRs were found in many individuals. Compared with equally common non-associated chains, HLA-associated TCR beta chains in a later analysis were more clonally expanded and had lower generation probabilities. In vitro tests confirmed that a few of the cytomegalovirus-associated TCR beta chains recognize cytomegalovirus antigens. Immune exposure information for the cohort was limited to CMV serostatus. Most CMV-associated TCR beta chains appeared to be HLA-restricted in a later analysis, and the HLA associations seemed to be driven largely by CMV exposure. A later analysis found that TCR association rates varied across HLA loci, with DRB1 alleles showing the most associated TCRs and HLA-C alleles the fewest. The presence/absence analyses assumed that sequencing depth was roughly uniform across donors, and that assumption may not be true. Because counts were too low, about 18 rarely observed V segments, including chromosome 9 orphons, were excluded from the earlier analysis of several hundred of the donors. This cohort had only TCR beta chains sequenced, and the lack of alpha or paired-chain data limited which features could be detected. The study listed 164 TCR beta chains as associated with cytomegalovirus. Linkage disequilibrium might explain the correlated functional status among segregating V segments, but an unknown experimental factor could not be ruled out. In an earlier analysis of around 600 of the donors, most TCR beta V segments were observed in productive rearrangements about 87% or about 30% of the time, broadly matching IMGT annotations. At a false discovery rate of 0.05, a later analysis linked 16,951 TCR beta sequences to specific HLA alleles. Because some donors lacked HLA typing at each locus, the association tests relied only on the typed subset. A later genetic analysis reported fewer N-insertions in productive TCRs among donors in an Asian-associated ancestry cluster than the roughly 700-donor mean. A cluster of highly shared sequence variants was judged likely to represent a technical artifact of the sequencing pipeline. In a later genetic analysis, a missense DCLRE1C variant was associated with V-gene and J-gene trimming of TCR beta chains, and the association was replicated in an independent cohort. According to a later analysis, parvovirus B19, influenza, CMV and Epstein-Barr virus appeared linked to several top co-occurrence clusters. The classifier was reported to diagnose cytomegalovirus status with high specificity and sensitivity in both the original and validation cohorts.

The method behind the library was the immunoSEQ multiplex PCR assay. The multiplex PCR relied on a mix of 60 forward primers for TCR Vbeta segments and 13 reverse primers for TCR Jbeta segments. The CDR3 region of rearranged TCR beta genes was amplified from genomic DNA with a multiplex PCR assay. The amplified TCR beta libraries were sequenced on the Illumina HiSeq System as 87-base-pair reads. For the original study's pipeline: A later analysis tallied roughly 76 million unique TCR beta chains across the approximately 670 repertoires, and 10 million to 11 million of those chains were shared by two or more donors. To remove PCR and sequencing errors, raw reads were error-corrected and collapsed into unique sequences using a nearest-neighbor algorithm that merged closely related sequences. To assign V, D and J gene segments, CDR3 sequences were aligned to IMGT reference sequences. Each retained sequence needed at least a six-nucleotide match to both a V gene segment and a J gene segment. Rearrangements were called productive when the CDR3 lacked stop codons and stayed in frame with V and J; all others were non-productive. Following IMGT convention, CDR3 was defined as the stretch from the second conserved V-encoded cysteine up to the conserved J-encoded phenylalanine. The earlier analysis of 587 of the donors excluded any sequence lacking an unambiguous match to a single V gene segment. An earlier analysis of some 500 of the donors classified V segments as functional when productive rearrangements were above 56.7% and as segregating when the standard deviation between donors was above 5%. To diagnose cytomegalovirus status from the catalog of TCR beta chain sequences, a statistical classification framework was built. In a later analysis, V and J genes were assigned by comparing TCR nucleotide sequences against IMGT/GENE-DB human TR gene sequences. A later analysis assigned CDR3 sequences and most-parsimonious VDJ recombination scenarios with the TCRdist pipeline. In a later analysis, every TCR beta chain was defined by the combination of its CDR3 amino acid sequence and its V-gene family, and reads without a unique V-gene family were dropped. To address suspected cross-contamination and a sequencing artifact, a later analysis removed 592 highly shared, low-generation-probability nucleotide sequences. For each public chain, a later analysis derived a clonal expansion index from normalized ranks of inferred template counts within each repertoire. In a later analysis, generation probabilities were computed with a VDJ recombination model fitted to out-of-frame rearrangements, and the resulting probabilities were checked against IGoR. Hypergeometric tests were used in a later analysis to score TCR-TCR, TCR-HLA and TCR-CMV co-occurrence, with a repertoire-size bias correction applied to the TCR pairs. To estimate false discovery rates, a later analysis permuted the HLA or CMV assignments 20 times. In a later analysis, co-occurring TCRs were grouped using DBSCAN, with TCRdist sequence similarity added in when clustering inside HLA-allele-positive subsets. For co-occurrence clustering, repertoires with fewer than 30,000 or more than 120,000 public chains were excluded, along with five or six repertoires with anomalous nucleotide sharing. What TCRdb holds here is the immuneACCESS table cut down to in-frame rearrangements. Part of the clones is not present; checked against another copy, under half of the missing clones reflect an unresolved V gene, and the others are unexplained. The V and J calls and clone size were taken over from that table, and D and trimming were inferred from the DNA. Here the sample has around 140,000 clones; about four fifths occur a single time. The ten largest clonotypes hold 5% to 8% of the sample.

Trimming costs V 3 bases and J 0 bases, and their ends lie 10 bases apart. From the cysteine up to the phenylalanine, the CDR3 has a length of 14 residues. CDR3 DNA is the only sequence kept; it has 42 bases, read in frame from the first base. Per the germline V gene, SGHDT is the CDR1 and YYEEEE is the CDR2. The sequenced material came from PBMCs. The chain links TRBV5-6 with TRBJ2-7, with no confidently assigned D gene. The clonotype was recovered from a woman in her 40s in good health and CMV-seropositive. The nucleotides read TGTGCCAGCAGCTCCCTACAGATCTCCTACGAGCAGTACTTC. Its protein reads: CASSSLQISYEQYF.